The present T cell receptor beta chain was sequenced within a study of T cells after yellow fever vaccination. Study-wide background: Preparing low-cell-number fractions relied on SMART-Seq v4 Ultra Low Input. Study findings and constraints: Among primary-vaccination clones, most reappeared after the booster, at almost 98% for CD4 and about 90% for CD8. A secondary response was less intense yet reached its peak sooner, at day 5 versus 15.

Points on this clonotype: Antigen unknown.

It was through 5'RACE template switching that TCR cDNA was made, with a universal primer site and UMIs added. Each CDR3 protein is one row after TCRdb ran MiXCR on the 5' RACE reads. The sample carries some 300,000 distinct CDR3 sequences, approximately 8% recorded once. This CDR3 has 12 residues. Trimming left V 2 bases short and J 10 bases short, with 11 bases between. The germline CDR1 and CDR2 sequences are SEHNR and FQNEAQ (reference sequence). V usage is TRBV7-9 and J usage is TRBJ1-1; D is unclear. The sequence derives from a man in his late teens or twenties who received the YFV17D yellow fever vaccine. The sequences come from CD4+ T cells sorted from PBMCs, collected 5 days after the yellow fever booster vaccination. As DNA, the CDR3 is TGTGCCAGCAGCTTATATGGGTCAGGAGCTTTCTTT. Amino acid sequence: CASSLYGSGAFF.